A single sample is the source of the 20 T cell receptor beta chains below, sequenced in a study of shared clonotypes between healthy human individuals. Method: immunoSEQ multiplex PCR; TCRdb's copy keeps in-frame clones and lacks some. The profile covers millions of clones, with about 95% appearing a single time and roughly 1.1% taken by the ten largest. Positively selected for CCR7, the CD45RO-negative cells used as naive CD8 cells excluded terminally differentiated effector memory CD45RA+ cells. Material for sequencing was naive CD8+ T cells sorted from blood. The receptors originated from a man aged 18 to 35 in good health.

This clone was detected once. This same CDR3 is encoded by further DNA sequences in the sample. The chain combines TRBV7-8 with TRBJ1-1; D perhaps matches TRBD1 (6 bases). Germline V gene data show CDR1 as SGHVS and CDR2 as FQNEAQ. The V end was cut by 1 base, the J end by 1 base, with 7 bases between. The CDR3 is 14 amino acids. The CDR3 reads CASSLGGGNTEAFF. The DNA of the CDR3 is TGTGCCAGCAGCTTAGGAGGGGGGAACACTGAAGCTTTCTTT.

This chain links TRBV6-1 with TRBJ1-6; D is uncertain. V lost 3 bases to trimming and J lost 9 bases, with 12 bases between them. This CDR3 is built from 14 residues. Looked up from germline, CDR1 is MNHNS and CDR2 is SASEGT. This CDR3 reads CASSESMMGSPLHF. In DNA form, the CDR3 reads TGTGCCAGCAGTGAGTCGATGATGGGTTCACCCCTCCACTTT.

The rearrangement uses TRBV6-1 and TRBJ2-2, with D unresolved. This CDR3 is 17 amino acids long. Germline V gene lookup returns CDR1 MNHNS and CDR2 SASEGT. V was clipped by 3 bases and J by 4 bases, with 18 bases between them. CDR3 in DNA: TGTGCCAGCAGTGATGCGGTCAGTGCGCCGCGCACCGGGGAGCTGTTTTTT. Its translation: CASSDAVSAPRTGELFF.

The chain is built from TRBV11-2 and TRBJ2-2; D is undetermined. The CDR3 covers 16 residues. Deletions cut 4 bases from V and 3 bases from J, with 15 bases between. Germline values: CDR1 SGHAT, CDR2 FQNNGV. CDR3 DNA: TGTGCCAGCAGCTCCCACGGGCAGTTTTACACCGGGGAGCTGTTTTTT. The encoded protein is CASSSHGQFYTGELFF.

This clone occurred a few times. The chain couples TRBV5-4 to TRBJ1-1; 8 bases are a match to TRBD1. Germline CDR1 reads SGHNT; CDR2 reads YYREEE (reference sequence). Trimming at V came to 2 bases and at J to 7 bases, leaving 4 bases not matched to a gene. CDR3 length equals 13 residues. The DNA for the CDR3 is TGTGCCAGCAGCTTAGGACAGGGCTTTGAAGCTTTCTTT. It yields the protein CASSLGQGFEAFF.

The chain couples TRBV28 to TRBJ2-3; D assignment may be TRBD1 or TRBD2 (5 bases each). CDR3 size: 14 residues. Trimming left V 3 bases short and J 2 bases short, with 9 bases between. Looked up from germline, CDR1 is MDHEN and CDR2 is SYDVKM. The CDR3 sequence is CASSLGRNTDTQYF. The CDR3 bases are TGTGCCAGCAGTTTGGGACGGAACACAGATACGCAGTATTTT.

The chain's CDR3 is CASSDLRTSYEQYF. In nucleotides, the CDR3 is TGTGCCAGCAGCGATTTAAGGACTAGCTACGAGCAGTACTTC. This sequence joins TRBV11-2 and TRBJ2-7; 7 bases are a match to TRBD2. Germline V gene lookup returns CDR1 SGHAT and CDR2 FQNNGV. This CDR3 spans 14 amino acids. With 5 bases clipped from V and 3 bases from J, the junction kept 7 bases outside the gene matches.

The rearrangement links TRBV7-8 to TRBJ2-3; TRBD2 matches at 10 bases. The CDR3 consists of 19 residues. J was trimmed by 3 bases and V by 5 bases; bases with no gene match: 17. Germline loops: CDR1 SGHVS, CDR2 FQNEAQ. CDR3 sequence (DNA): TGTGCCAGCAGCCCCTCCCTAGCGGGAGAAAGTTTGAGTACAGATACGCAGTATTTT. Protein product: CASSPSLAGESLSTDTQYF.

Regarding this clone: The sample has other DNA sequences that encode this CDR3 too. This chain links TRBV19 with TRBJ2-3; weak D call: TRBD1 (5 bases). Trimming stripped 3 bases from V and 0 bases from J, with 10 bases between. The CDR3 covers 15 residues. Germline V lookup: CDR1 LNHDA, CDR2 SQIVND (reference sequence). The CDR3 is CASSITGTSTDTQYF. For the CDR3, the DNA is TGTGCCAGTAGTATCACAGGAACTAGCACAGATACGCAGTATTTT.

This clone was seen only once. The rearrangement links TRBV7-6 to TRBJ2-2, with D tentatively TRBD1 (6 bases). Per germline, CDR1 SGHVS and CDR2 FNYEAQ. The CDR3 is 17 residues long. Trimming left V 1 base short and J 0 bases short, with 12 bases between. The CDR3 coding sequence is TGTGCCAGCAGCTTAGGGACAGTAATCCCGAACACCGGGGAGCTGTTTTTT. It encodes CASSLGTVIPNTGELFF.

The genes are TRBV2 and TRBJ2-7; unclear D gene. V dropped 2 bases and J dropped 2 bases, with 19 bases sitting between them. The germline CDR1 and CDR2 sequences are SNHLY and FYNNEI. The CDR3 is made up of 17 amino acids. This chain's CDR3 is CASSELPAMAETYEQYF. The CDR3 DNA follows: TGTGCCAGCAGTGAACTTCCGGCGATGGCTGAAACCTACGAGCAGTACTTC.

The CDR3 reads CASSLGLAGGTPHTNEQFF. As DNA, the CDR3 is TGTGCCAGCAGCTTAGGGCTAGCGGGGGGCACGCCACATACCAATGAGCAGTTCTTC. The chain employs TRBV7-6 and TRBJ2-1, with 11 bases lining up with TRBD2. The junction had 14 bases not matched to a gene; V was cut back by 1 base and J by 6 bases. This CDR3 is 19 amino acids long. Per the germline V gene, CDR1 is SGHVS and CDR2 is FNYEAQ. Combining the CDR3 with reference TRBV7-6 and TRBJ2-1 gives the whole variable domain GAGVSQSPRYKVTKRGQDVALRCDPISGHVSLYWYRQALGQGPEFLTYFNYEAQQDKSGLPNDRFSAERPEGSISTLTIQRTEQRDSAMYRCASSLGLAGGTPHTNEQFFGPGTRLTVL.

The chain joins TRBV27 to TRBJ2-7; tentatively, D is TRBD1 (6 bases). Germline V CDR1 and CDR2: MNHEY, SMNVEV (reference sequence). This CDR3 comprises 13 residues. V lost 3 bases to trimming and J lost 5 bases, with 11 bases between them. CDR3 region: CASSFKQGHEQYF. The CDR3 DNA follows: TGTGCCAGCAGTTTTAAACAGGGACACGAGCAGTACTTC.

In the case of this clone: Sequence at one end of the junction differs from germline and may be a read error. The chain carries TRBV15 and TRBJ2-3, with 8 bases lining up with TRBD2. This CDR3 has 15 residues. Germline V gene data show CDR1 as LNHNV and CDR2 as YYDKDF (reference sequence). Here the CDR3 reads CASSPSGGYTDTQYF. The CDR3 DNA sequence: TGTGCCAGCAGCCCCAGCGGGGGCTACACAGATACGCAGTATTTT.

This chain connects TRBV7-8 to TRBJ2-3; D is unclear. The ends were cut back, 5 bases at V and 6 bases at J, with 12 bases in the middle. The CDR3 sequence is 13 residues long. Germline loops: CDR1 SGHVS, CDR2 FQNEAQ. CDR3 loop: CASSRTVFDTQYF. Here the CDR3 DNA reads TGTGCCAGCAGCCGGACGGTCTTCGATACGCAGTATTTT. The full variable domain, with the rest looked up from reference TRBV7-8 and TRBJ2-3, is GAGVSQSPRYKVAKRGQDVALRCDPISGHVSLFWYQQALGQGPEFLTYFQNEAQLDKSGLPSDRFFAERPEGSVSTLKIQRTQQEDSAVYLCASSRTVFDTQYFGPGTRLTVL.

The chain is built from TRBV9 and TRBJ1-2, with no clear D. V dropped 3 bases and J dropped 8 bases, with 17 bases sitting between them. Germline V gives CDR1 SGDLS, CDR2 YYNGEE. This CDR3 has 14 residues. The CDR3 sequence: CASSASSSAYGYTF. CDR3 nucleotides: TGTGCCAGCAGCGCGTCTTCGTCTGCTTACGGCTACACCTTC.

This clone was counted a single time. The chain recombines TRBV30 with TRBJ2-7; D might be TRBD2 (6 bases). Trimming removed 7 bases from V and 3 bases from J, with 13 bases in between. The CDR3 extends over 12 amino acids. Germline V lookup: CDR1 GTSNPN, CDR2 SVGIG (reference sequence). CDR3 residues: CAFSGDSYEQYF. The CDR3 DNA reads TGTGCCTTCTCGGGGGATAGCTACGAGCAGTACTTC.

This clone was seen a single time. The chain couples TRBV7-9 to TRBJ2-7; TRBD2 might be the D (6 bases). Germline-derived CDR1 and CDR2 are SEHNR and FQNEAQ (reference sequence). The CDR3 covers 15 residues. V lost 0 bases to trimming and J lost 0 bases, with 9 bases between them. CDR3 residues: CASSLAPGLSYEQYF. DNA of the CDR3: TGTGCCAGCAGCTTAGCTCCGGGACTCTCCTACGAGCAGTACTTC.

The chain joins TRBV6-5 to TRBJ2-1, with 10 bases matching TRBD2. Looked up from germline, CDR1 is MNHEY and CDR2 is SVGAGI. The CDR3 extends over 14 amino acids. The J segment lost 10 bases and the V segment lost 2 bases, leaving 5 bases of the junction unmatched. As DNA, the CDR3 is TGTGCCAGCAGTTACCTAGGACTAGCGGACGAGCAGTTCTTC. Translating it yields CASSYLGLADEQFF.

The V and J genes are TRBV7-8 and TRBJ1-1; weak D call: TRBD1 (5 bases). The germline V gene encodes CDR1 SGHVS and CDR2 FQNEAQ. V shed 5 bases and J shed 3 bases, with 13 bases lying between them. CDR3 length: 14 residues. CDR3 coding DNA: TGTGCCAGCAGCGTTGACAGAAGGGACACTGAAGCTTTCTTT. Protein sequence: CASSVDRRDTEAFF. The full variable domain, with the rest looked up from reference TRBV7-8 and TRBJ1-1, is GAGVSQSPRYKVAKRGQDVALRCDPISGHVSLFWYQQALGQGPEFLTYFQNEAQLDKSGLPSDRFFAERPEGSVSTLKIQRTQQEDSAVYLCASSVDRRDTEAFFGQGTRLTVV.